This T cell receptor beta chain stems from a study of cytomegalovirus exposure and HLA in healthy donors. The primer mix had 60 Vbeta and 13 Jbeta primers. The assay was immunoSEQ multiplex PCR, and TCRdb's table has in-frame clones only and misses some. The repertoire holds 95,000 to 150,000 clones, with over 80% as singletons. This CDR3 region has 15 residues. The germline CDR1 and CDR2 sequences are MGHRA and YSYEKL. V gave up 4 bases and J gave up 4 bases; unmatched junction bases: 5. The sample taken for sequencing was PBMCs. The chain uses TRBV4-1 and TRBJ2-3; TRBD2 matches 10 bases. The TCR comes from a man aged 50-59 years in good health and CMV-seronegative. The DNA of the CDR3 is TGCGCCAGCAGCCTTAGCGGGGGGCAAGCAGATACGCAGTATTTT. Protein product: CASSLSGGQADTQYF.